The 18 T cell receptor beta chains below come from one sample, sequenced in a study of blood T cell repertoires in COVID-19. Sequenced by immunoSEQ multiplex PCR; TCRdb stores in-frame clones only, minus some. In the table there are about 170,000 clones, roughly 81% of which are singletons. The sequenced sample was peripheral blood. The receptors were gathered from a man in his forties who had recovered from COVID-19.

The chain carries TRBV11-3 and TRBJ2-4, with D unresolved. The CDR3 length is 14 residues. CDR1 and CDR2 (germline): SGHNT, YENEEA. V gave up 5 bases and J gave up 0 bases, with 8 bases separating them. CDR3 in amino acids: CASSPTIAKNIQYF. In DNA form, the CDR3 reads TGTGCCAGCAGCCCAACAATAGCCAAAAACATTCAGTACTTC.

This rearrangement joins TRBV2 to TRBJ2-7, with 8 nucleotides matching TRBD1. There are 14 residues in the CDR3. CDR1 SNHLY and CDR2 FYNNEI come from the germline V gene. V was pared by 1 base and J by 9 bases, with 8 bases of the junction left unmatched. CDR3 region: CASSEGRGPLGQYF. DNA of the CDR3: TGTGCCAGCAGTGAAGGCAGGGGGCCCCTGGGGCAGTACTTC.

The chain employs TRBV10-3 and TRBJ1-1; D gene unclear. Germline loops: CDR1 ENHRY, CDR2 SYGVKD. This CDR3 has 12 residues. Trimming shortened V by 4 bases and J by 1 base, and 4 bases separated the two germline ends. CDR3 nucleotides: TGTGCCATCAGTGCCAGGAACACTGAAGCTTTCTTT. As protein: CAISARNTEAFF.

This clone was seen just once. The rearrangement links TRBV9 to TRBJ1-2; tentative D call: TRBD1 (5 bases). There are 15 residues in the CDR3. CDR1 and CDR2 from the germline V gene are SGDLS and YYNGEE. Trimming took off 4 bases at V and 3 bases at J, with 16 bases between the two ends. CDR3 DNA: TGTGCCAGCAGCACCCAGGAGGGGTCGGACTATGGCTACACCTTC. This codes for CASSTQEGSDYGYTF.

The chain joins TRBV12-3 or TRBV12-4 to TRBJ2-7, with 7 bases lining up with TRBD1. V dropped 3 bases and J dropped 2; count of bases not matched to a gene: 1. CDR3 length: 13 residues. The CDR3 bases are TGTGCCAGCAGTTTCGGGACAGCCTACGAGCAGTACTTC. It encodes CASSFGTAYEQYF.

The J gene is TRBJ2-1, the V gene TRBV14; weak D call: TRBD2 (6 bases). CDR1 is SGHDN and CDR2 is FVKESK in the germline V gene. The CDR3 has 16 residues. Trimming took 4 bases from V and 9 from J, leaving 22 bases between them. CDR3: CASSRPGLSGRSEQFF. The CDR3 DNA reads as TGTGCCAGCAGCCGGCCGGGACTTAGTGGGAGGAGTGAGCAGTTCTTC.

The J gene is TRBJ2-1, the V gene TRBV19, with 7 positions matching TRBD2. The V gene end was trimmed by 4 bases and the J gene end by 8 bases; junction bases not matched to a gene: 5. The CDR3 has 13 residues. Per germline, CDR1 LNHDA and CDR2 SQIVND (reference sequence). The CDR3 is CASSTGLIYEQFF. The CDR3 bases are TGTGCCAGTAGTACGGGACTAATTTATGAGCAGTTCTTC.

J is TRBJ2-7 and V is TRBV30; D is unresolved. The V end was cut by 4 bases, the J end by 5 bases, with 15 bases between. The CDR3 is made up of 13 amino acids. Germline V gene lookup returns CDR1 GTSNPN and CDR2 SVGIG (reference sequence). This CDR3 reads CAWKTPHHHEQYF. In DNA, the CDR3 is TGTGCCTGGAAGACACCTCACCACCACGAGCAGTACTTC.

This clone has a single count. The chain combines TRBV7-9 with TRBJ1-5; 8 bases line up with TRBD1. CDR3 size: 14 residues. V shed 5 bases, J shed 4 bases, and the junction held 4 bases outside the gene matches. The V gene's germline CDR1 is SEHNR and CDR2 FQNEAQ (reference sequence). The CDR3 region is CASSRGQGNQPQHF. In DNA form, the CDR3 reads TGTGCCAGCAGCCGTGGACAGGGTAATCAGCCCCAGCATTTT.

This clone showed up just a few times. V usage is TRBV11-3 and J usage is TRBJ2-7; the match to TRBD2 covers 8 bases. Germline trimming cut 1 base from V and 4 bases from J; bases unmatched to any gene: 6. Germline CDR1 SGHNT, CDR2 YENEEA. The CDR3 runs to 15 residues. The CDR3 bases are TGTGCCAGCAGCTTAGTCGGGACTAGTGGGTACGAGCAGTACTTC. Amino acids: CASSLVGTSGYEQYF.

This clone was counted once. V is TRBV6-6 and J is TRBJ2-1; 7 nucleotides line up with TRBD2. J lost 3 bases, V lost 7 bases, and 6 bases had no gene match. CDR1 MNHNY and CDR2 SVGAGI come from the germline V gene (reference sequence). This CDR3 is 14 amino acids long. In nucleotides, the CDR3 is TGTGCCAGCACCCCGGGACTAATCTACAATGAGCAGTTCTTC. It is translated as CASTPGLIYNEQFF.

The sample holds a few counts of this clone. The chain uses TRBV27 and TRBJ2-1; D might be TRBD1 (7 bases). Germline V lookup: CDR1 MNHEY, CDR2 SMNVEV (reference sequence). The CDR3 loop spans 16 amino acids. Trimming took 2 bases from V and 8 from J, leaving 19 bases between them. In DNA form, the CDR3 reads TGTGCCAGCAGTTTAGGATACAGGGGCGGGAATCATGAGCAGTTCTTC. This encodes CASSLGYRGGNHEQFF.

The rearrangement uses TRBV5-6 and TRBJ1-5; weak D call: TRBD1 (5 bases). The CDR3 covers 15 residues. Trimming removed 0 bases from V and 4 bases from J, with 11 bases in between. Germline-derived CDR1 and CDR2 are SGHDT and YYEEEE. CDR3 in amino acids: CASSLGLQENQPQHF. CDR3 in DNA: TGTGCCAGCAGCTTGGGTCTACAGGAGAATCAGCCCCAGCATTTT.

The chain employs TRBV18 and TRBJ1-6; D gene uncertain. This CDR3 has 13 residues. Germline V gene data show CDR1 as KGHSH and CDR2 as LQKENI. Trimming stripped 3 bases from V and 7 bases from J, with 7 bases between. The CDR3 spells CASSPHQNSPLHF. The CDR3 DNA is TGTGCCAGCTCACCCCATCAGAATTCACCCCTCCACTTT.

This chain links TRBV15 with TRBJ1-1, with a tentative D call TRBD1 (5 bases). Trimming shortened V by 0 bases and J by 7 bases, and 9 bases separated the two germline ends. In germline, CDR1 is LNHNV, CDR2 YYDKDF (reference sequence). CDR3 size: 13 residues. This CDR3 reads CATSRDGGIEAFF. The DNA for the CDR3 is TGTGCCACCAGCAGAGATGGGGGGATTGAAGCTTTCTTT.

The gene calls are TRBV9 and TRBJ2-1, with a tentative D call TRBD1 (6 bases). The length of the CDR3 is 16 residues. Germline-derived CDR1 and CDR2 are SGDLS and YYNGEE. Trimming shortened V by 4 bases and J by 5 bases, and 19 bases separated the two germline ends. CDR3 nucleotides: TGTGCCAGCAGCTCCCGACAGGTTGGTTCCGACAATGAGCAGTTCTTC. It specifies CASSSRQVGSDNEQFF.

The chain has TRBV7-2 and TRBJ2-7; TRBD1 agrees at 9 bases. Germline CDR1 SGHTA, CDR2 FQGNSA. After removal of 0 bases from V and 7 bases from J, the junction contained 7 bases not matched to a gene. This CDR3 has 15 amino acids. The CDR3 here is CASSLARDRVREQYF. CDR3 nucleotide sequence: TGTGCCAGCAGCTTAGCCAGGGACAGGGTGAGGGAGCAGTACTTC.

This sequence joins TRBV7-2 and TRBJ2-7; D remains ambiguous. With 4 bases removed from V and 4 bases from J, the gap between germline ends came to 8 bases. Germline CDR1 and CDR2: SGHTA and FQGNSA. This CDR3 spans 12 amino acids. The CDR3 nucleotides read TGTGCCAGCAGCTCTTCTTCTTACGAGCAGTACTTC. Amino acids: CASSSSSYEQYF.